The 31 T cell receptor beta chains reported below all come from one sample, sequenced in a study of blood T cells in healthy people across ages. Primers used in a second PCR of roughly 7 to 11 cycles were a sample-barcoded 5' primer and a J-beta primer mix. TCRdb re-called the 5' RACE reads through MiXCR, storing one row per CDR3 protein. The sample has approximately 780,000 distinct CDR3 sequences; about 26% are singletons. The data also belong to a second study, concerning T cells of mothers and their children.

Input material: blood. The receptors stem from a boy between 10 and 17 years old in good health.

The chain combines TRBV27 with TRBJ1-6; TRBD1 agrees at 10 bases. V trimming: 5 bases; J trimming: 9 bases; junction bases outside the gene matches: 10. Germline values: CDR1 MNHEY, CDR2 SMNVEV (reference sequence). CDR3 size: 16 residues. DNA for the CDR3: TGTGCCAGCAGTCCCGACCGACAGGGGGCGGTTTCACCCCTCCACTTT. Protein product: CASSPDRQGAVSPLHF.

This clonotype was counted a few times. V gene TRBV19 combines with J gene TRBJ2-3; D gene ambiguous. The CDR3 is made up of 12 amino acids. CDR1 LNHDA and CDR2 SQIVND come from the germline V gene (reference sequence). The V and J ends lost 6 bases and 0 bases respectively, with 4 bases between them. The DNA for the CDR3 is TGTGCCAGTAGACTTAGCACAGATACGCAGTATTTT. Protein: CASRLSTDTQYF.

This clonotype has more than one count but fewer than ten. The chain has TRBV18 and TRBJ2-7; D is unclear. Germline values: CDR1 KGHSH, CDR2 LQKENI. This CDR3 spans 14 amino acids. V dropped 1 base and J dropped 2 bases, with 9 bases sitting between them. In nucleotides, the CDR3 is TGTGCCAGCTCACCACAGTTTGGGACCTACGAGCAGTACTTC. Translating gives CASSPQFGTYEQYF. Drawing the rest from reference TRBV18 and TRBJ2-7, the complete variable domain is NAGVMQNPRHLVRRRGQEARLRCSPMKGHSHVYWYRQLPEEGLKFMVYLQKENIIDESGMPKERFSAEFPKEGPSILRIQQVVRGDSAAYFCASSPQFGTYEQYFGPGTRLTVT.

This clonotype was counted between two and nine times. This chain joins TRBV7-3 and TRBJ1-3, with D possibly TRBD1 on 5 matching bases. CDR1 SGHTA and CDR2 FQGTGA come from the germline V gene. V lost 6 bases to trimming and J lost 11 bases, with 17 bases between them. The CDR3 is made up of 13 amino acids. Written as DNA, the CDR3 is TGTGCCAGCAGTCCCGCCTTCCCAGGGCCCATATATTTT. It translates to CASSPAFPGPIYF.

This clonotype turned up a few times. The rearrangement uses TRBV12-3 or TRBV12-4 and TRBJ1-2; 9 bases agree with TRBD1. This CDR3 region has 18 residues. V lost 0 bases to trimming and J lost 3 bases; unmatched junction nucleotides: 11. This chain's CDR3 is CASSLATGQGGGYYGYTF. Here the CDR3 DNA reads TGTGCCAGCAGTTTAGCGACGGGACAGGGAGGGGGTTACTATGGCTACACCTTC.

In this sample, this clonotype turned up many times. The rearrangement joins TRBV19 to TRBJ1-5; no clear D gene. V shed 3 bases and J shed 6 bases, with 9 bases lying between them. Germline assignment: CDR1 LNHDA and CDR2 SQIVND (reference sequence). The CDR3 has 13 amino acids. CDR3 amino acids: CASSIGDLQPQHF. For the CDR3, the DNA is TGTGCCAGTAGTATCGGGGATCTTCAGCCCCAGCATTTT.

This CDR3 is CSAPPGRGLETQYF. The CDR3 DNA follows: TGCAGTGCCCCCCCGGGCAGAGGCCTCGAGACCCAGTACTTC. The rearrangement links TRBV20-1 to TRBJ2-5, with no clear D. The CDR3 spans 14 residues. Trimming shortened V by 6 bases and J by 5 bases, and 19 bases separated the two germline ends. The germline V gene has CDR1 DFQATT and CDR2 SNEGSKA (reference sequence).

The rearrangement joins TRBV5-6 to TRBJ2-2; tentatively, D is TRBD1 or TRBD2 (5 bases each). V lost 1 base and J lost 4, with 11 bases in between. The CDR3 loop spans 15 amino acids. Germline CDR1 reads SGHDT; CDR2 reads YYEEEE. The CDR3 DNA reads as TGTGCCAGCAGCTTGACCGGGACCGTCACCGGGGAGCTGTTTTTT. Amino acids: CASSLTGTVTGELFF.

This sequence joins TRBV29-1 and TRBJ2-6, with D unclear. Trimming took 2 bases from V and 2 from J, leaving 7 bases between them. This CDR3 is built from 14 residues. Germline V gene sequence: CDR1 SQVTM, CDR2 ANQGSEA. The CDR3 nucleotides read TGCAGCGTTGAAAGTGTTGCTGGGGCCAACGTCCTGACTTTC. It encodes CSVESVAGANVLTF.

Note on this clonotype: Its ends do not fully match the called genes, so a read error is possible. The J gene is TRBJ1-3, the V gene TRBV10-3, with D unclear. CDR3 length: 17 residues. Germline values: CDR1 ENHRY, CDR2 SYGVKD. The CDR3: CAISAWTVDSSGSTIYF. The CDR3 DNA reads TGTGCCATCAGTGCTTGGACGGTTGATAGCTCTGGAAGCACCATATATTTT.

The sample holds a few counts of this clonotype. The CDR3 coding sequence is TGTGCCATCTCCCCGGCCGGGGGGGCGGTCGAGCAGTACTTC. It specifies CAISPAGGAVEQYF. The rearrangement uses TRBV10-3 and TRBJ2-7, with 8 bases that match TRBD2. The CDR3 has 14 amino acids. Trimming at V came to 8 bases and at J to 6 bases, leaving 12 bases not matched to a gene. Per the germline V gene, CDR1 is ENHRY and CDR2 is SYGVKD.

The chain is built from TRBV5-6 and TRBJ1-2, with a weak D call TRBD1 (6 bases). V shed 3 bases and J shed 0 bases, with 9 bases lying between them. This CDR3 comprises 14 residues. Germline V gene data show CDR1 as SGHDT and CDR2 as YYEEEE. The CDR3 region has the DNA TGTGCCAGCAGCTCCGGACAGACTAACTATGGCTACACCTTC. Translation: CASSSGQTNYGYTF.

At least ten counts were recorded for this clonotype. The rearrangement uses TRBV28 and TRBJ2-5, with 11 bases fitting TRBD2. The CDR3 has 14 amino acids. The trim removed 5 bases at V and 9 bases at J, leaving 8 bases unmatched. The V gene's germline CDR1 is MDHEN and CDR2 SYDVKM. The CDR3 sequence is CASSPTSGDWSQYF. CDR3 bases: TGTGCCAGCAGTCCGACTAGCGGGGATTGGTCCCAGTACTTC.

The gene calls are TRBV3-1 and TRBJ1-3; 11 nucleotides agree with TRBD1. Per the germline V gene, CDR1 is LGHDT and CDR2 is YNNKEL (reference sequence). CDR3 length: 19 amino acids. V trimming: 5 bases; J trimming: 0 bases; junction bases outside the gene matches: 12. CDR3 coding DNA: TGTGCCAGCAGCTTCCGGACAGGGGGCTACCCGAGCTCTGGAAACACCATATATTTT. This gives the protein CASSFRTGGYPSSGNTIYF.

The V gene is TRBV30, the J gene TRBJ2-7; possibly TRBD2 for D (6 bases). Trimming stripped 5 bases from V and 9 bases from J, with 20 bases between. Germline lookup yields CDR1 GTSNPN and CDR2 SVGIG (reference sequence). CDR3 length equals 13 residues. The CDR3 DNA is TGTGCCTGGGGAGGGGAACGGCTAAAAGGGCAGTACTTC. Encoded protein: CAWGGERLKGQYF.

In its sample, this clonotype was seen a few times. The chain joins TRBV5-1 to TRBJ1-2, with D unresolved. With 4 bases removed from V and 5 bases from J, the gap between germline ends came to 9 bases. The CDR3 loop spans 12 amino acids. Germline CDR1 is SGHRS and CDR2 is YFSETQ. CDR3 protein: CASSTDRYGYTF. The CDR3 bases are TGCGCCAGCAGCACGGACCGATATGGCTACACCTTC.

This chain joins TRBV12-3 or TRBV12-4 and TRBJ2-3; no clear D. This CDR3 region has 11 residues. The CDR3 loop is CGRVSPDTQYF. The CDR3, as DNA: TGTGGCAGAGTGTCGCCAGATACGCAGTATTTT.

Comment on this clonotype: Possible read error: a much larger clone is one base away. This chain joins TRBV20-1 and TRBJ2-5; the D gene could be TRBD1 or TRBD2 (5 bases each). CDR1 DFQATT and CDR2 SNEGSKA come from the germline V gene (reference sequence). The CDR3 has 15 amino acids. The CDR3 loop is CGARDSLGTEETQYF. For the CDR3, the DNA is TGCGGTGCTAGAGATTCTTTAGGGACGGAAGAGACCCAGTACTTC.

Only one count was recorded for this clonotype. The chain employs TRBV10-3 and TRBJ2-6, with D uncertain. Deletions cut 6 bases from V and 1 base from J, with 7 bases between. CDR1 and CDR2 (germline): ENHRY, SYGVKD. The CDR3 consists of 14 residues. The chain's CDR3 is CAIRGFSGANVLTF. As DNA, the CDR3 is TGTGCCATCAGGGGATTTTCTGGGGCCAACGTCCTGACTTTC.

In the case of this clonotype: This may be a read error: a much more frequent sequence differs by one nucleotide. CDR3 sequence reads: CASSLRAPEGETQYF. In DNA, the CDR3 is TGCGCCAGCAGCTTGCGGGCGCCGGAGGGAGAGACCCAGTACTTC. This chain joins TRBV5-1 and TRBJ2-5; maybe TRBD2 (6 bases). Germline assignment: CDR1 SGHRS and CDR2 YFSETQ. The CDR3 runs 15 residues. Trimming cost V 1 base and J 4 bases, with 14 bases left between them.

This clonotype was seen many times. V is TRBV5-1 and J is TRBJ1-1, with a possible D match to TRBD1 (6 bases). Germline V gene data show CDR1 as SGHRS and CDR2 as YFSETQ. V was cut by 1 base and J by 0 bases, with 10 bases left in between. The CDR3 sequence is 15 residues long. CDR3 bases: TGCGCCAGCAGCTTGAGGACAGACATGAACACTGAAGCTTTCTTT. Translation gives CASSLRTDMNTEAFF.

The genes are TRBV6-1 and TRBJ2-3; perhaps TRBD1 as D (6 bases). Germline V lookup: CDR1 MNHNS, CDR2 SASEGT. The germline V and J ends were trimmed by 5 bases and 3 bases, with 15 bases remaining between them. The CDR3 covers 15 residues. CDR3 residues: CASSNTGFKTDTQYF. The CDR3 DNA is TGTGCCAGCAGTAACACAGGGTTCAAAACAGATACGCAGTATTTT.

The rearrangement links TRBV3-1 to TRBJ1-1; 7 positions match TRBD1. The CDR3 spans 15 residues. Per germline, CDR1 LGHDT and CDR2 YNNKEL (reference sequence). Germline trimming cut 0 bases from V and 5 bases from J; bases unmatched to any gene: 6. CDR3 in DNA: TGTGCCAGCAGCCAAGATCCAGGGGGTTGGACTGAAGCTTTCTTT. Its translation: CASSQDPGGWTEAFF.

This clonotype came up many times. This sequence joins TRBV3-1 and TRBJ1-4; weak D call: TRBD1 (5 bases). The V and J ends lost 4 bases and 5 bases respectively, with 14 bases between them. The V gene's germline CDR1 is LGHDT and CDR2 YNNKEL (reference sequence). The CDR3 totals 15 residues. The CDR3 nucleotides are TGTGCCAGCAGCCTTAGGGACCTTCAGAATGAAAAACTGTTTTTT. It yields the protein CASSLRDLQNEKLFF.

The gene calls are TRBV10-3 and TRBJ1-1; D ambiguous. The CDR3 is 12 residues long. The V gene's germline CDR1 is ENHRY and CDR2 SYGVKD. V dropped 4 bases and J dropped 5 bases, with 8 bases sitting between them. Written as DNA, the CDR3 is TGTGCCATCAGTGGTCAACAAACTGAAGCTTTCTTT. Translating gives CAISGQQTEAFF.

The CDR3 nucleotides are TGCGCCAGCAGACAGGGTGATTATAGCAATCAGCCCCAGCATTTT. Its translation is CASRQGDYSNQPQHF. The rearrangement uses TRBV5-1 and TRBJ1-5; D may be TRBD1 (6 bases). The CDR3 runs 15 residues. Germline loops: CDR1 SGHRS, CDR2 YFSETQ. The V gene lost 5 bases and the J gene lost 0 bases, with 12 bases spanning the gap.

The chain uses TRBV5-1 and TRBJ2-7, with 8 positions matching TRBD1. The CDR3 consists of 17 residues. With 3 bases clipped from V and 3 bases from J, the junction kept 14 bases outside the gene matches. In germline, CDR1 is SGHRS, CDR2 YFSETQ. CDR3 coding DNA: TGCGCCAGCAGCTGGCCCCCTGGACAGGGTCACGACTACGAGCAGTACTTC. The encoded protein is CASSWPPGQGHDYEQYF.

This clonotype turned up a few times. The CDR3 reads CASSLMEGRNIQYF. CDR3 DNA sequence: TGTGCCAGCAGCTTGATGGAGGGCAGAAACATTCAGTACTTC. This chain connects TRBV5-6 to TRBJ2-4, with D possibly being TRBD2 (6 bases). Germline V CDR1 and CDR2: SGHDT, YYEEEE. Trimming pared 1 base from V and 6 bases from J, leaving 11 bases between. The CDR3 is 14 amino acids.

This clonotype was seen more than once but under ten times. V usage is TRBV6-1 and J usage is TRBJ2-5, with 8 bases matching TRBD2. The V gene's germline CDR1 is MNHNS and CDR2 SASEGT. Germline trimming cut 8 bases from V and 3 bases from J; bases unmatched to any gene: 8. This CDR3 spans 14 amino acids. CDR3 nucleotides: TGTGCCAGCGGGACCGGGGGGGTGGAAGAGACCCAGTACTTC. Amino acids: CASGTGGVEETQYF.

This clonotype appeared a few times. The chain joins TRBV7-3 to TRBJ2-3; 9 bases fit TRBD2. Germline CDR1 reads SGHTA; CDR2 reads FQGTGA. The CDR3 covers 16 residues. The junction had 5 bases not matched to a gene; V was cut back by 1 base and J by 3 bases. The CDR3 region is CASSLIPAGGTDTQYF. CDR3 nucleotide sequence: TGTGCCAGCAGCTTAATTCCAGCGGGAGGAACAGATACGCAGTATTTT.

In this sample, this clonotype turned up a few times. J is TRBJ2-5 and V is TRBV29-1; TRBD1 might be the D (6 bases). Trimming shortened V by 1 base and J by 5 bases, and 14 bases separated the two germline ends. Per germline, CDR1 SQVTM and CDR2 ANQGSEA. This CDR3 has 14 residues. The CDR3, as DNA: TGCAGCGTTGAAGGGACAGATGATTGGGAGACCCAGTACTTC. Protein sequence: CSVEGTDDWETQYF.